This T cell receptor (beta chain) was sequenced during a study of naive and memory T cell subsets. General study points: In CD4 and CD8 cells, diversity dropped from naive through EMRA. Activation and differentiation may alter RNA-based TCR counts.

An equimolar mix of two oligonucleotides served as the beta constant-region primer for TRBC1 and TRBC2. In TCRdb, the UMI-ligation and nested PCR reads were re-called with MiXCR into one record per CDR3 protein. The sample gives around 160,000 distinct CDR3 sequences, about 18% of which show up once; roughly 0.14% is in the top ten. CMV status came from CD4+ IFNgamma after overnight CMV lysate stimulation. This clonotype was detected only a few times. As yet, its antigen is unknown. This CDR3 is 13 amino acids long. CDR1 SQVTM and CDR2 ANQGSEA come from the germline V gene. The germline V and J ends were trimmed by 6 bases and 10 bases, with 18 bases remaining between them.

This sequence originates from a human donor in good health. This sequence joins TRBV29-1 and TRBJ1-4; D may be TRBD1 (6 bases). What was sequenced was naive CD4+ T cells from blood. The CDR3 region is CSVDGGATGKLFF. CDR3 nucleotides: TGCAGCGTCGATGGGGGGGCTACTGGAAAACTGTTTTTT.